One sample yielded the 18 T cell receptor beta chains listed below, sequenced in a study of CD8+CD57+ T cells in acquired aplastic anemia. The sequenced patients had an expansion of CD8+CD57+ cells seen by flow cytometry. TCR beta VDJ and CDR3 were profiled, and genomic DNA was the template. Each CDR3 protein gets one entry after TCRdb re-called the reads with MiXCR. The sample yields hundreds of thousands of distinct CDR3 sequences, approximately 51% seen once. Sequenced input: sorted CD4+, CD8+, or CD8+CD57+ T cells (not recorded which) from PBMCs. Every receptor here comes from a human donor with aplastic anemia.

This chain uses TRBV9 with TRBJ2-5; 11 bases map to TRBD2. This CDR3 has 15 residues. Looked up from germline, CDR1 is SGDLS and CDR2 is YYNGEE. V was clipped by 0 bases and J by 5 bases; unmatched bases: 3. The CDR3 is CASSVELAGGETQYF. The CDR3, as DNA: TGTGCCAGCAGCGTAGAGCTAGCGGGGGGTGAGACCCAGTACTTC.

This clonotype was recorded at least ten times. V is TRBV6-5 and J is TRBJ2-1, with 7 bases identical to TRBD1. The CDR3 runs 16 residues. Germline CDR1 reads MNHEY; CDR2 reads SVGAGI. With 5 bases clipped from V and 0 bases from J, the junction kept 7 bases outside the gene matches. The CDR3 bases are TGTGCCAGCAGTCAATGGGACAGAAGCTCCTACAATGAGCAGTTCTTC. Amino acids: CASSQWDRSSYNEQFF.

V gene TRBV2 combines with J gene TRBJ2-7; D possibly corresponds to TRBD1 (6 bases). The CDR3 is made up of 15 amino acids. Deletions cut 10 bases from V and 7 bases from J, with 26 bases between. Germline values: CDR1 SNHLY, CDR2 FYNNEI. The CDR3 nucleotides are TGTGCCAACAGGGCATCAGGGTTCTATAGGGATGAGCAGTACTTC. Translated: CANRASGFYRDEQYF.

This clonotype was found many times. The V and J genes are TRBV20-1 and TRBJ2-1; tentatively, D is TRBD2 (5 bases). Trimming left V 3 bases short and J 4 bases short, with 16 bases between. Germline CDR1 DFQATT, CDR2 SNEGSKA (reference sequence). The CDR3 runs to 15 residues. The CDR3 reads CSARSGQRPYNEQFF. CDR3 bases: TGCAGTGCTAGGTCGGGCCAGCGGCCATACAATGAGCAGTTCTTC.

V and J are TRBV20-1 and TRBJ2-6; tentatively, D is TRBD1 or TRBD2 (6 bases each). CDR3 length equals 14 residues. Germline V gene lookup returns CDR1 DFQATT and CDR2 SNEGSKA (reference sequence). V gave up 5 bases and J gave up 5 bases, with 13 bases separating them. The CDR3 sequence: CSAQRGDRANVLTF. In nucleotides, the CDR3 is TGCAGTGCTCAGAGGGGGGACAGGGCCAACGTCCTGACTTTC.

This clonotype was found once. This may be a read error: a much more frequent sequence differs by one nucleotide. V usage is TRBV7-6 and J usage is TRBJ1-3; D is perhaps TRBD1 (6 bases). Germline V gene sequence: CDR1 SGHVS, CDR2 FNYEAQ. The CDR3 contains 12 residues. V gave up 5 bases and J gave up 8 bases, with 10 bases separating them. The CDR3, as DNA: TGTGCCAGCAGCAAACAGGGAGACACCATATATTTT. Its translation is CASSKQGDTIYF.

The sample holds one count of this clonotype. A read error may produce the germline difference seen at one junction end. The CDR3, as DNA: TGCGCCAGCAGCCCCGGAGATTCGAACACCGGGGAGCTGTCTTGG. This codes for CASSPGDSNTGELSW. The rearrangement links TRBV5-1 to TRBJ2-2, with D possibly being TRBD2 (5 bases). Germline CDR1 and CDR2: SGHRS and YFSETQ. This CDR3 is built from 15 residues.

This clonotype has ten or more counts. The V and J genes are TRBV10-1 and TRBJ2-4, with D tentatively TRBD1 (5 bases). The V end was cut by 7 bases, the J end by 10 bases, with 14 bases between. CDR1 and CDR2 from the germline V gene are WNHNN and SYGVQD (reference sequence). The CDR3 loop spans 12 amino acids. CDR3 nucleotide sequence: TGCGCCAGCATGTCCAGGGAAGGGATTCAGTACTTC. This gives the protein CASMSREGIQYF.

Many counts were recorded for this clonotype. The chain is built from TRBV5-1 and TRBJ2-1, with 8 nucleotides matching TRBD1. The ends lost 4 bases at V and 6 bases at J; junction bases unmatched: 9. The CDR3 sequence is 15 residues long. Germline values: CDR1 SGHRS, CDR2 YFSETQ. The CDR3 loop reads CASSPDRAHGNEQFF. The CDR3 coding sequence is TGCGCCAGCAGCCCGGACAGGGCCCATGGCAATGAGCAGTTCTTC.

The chain employs TRBV20-1 and TRBJ1-5; TRBD1 agrees at 9 bases. Germline V gene lookup returns CDR1 DFQATT and CDR2 SNEGSKA (reference sequence). The trim removed 3 bases at V and 6 bases at J, leaving 3 bases unmatched. This CDR3 is built from 13 residues. The CDR3 region has the DNA TGCAGTGCTAGTACAGGGGGCGGTCAGCCCCAGCATTTT. As protein: CSASTGGGQPQHF.

A word on this clonotype: It may be a read error: a sequence one base away is much more abundant. The chain recombines TRBV20-1 with TRBJ2-7; the match to TRBD1 covers 11 bases. The CDR3 extends over 14 amino acids. Per the germline V gene, CDR1 is DFQATT and CDR2 is SNEGSKA (reference sequence). J gave up 7 bases and V 3 bases, and 8 bases lay outside the gene matches. Written as DNA, the CDR3 is TGCAGTGCTAGGCCGGGACAGGGGGACAATGAGCAGTACTTC. Protein: CSARPGQGDNEQYF.

The rearrangement uses TRBV6-1 and TRBJ1-2, with D perhaps TRBD1 (5 bases). CDR1 is MNHNS and CDR2 is SASEGT in the germline V gene. Trimming took off 3 bases at V and 0 bases at J, with 20 bases between the two ends. The CDR3 is 18 amino acids. CDR3 nucleotides: TGTGCCAGCAGTGATTGGAGAAGGGGAGAGGATGCTAACTATGGCTACACCTTC. This translates into CASSDWRRGEDANYGYTF.

This clonotype showed up many times. The chain combines TRBV7-8 with TRBJ2-2, with 10 bases that match TRBD1. Germline CDR1 reads SGHVS; CDR2 reads FQNEAQ. With V trimmed by 3 bases and J by 6 bases, 10 bases remained unmatched. The CDR3 is 17 amino acids. CDR3 loop: CASSFGGGQGWAGELFF. The CDR3 DNA reads TGTGCCAGCAGCTTTGGCGGGGGACAGGGGTGGGCCGGGGAGCTGTTTTTT. Drawing the rest from reference TRBV7-8 and TRBJ2-2, the complete variable domain is GAGVSQSPRYKVAKRGQDVALRCDPISGHVSLFWYQQALGQGPEFLTYFQNEAQLDKSGLPSDRFFAERPEGSVSTLKIQRTQQEDSAVYLCASSFGGGQGWAGELFFGEGSRLTVL.

The table lists this clonotype with a count of one. A junction end diverges from the germline sequence, so it may reflect a read error. The V gene is TRBV5-1, the J gene TRBJ1-1; perhaps TRBD1 as D (5 bases). Germline loops: CDR1 SGHRS, CDR2 YFSETQ. CDR3 size: 14 residues. Here the CDR3 reads CASSPKQVNTEAFF. DNA of the CDR3: TGTGCCAGCAGCCCAAAACAGGTGAACACTGAAGCTTTCTTT. Full variable domain (remainder filled in from reference TRBV5-1 and TRBJ1-1): KAGVTQTPRYLIKTRGQQVTLSCSPISGHRSVSWYQQTPGQGLQFLFEYFSETQRNKGNFPGRFSGRQFSNSRSEMNVSTLELGDSALYLCASSPKQVNTEAFFGQGTRLTVV.

This clonotype appeared many times. The V gene is TRBV12-3 or TRBV12-4, the J gene TRBJ1-3, with 7 bases identical to TRBD1. Trimming took 5 bases from V and 6 from J; bases not matched to a gene: 7. The CDR3 runs to 14 residues. CDR3 protein: CASSPTDRVNTIYF. The DNA for the CDR3 is TGTGCCAGCAGTCCTACCGACAGGGTAAACACCATATATTTT.

The chain uses TRBV20-1 and TRBJ1-2, with 8 nucleotides matching TRBD1. V lost 1 base to trimming and J lost 6 bases; unmatched junction nucleotides: 16. The CDR3 runs 17 residues. Germline CDR1 and CDR2: DFQATT and SNEGSKA (reference sequence). The CDR3 DNA reads TGCAGTGCTAGAGCCACCTTCGGACAGGGAGACGCAGATGGCTACACCTTC. Residues: CSARATFGQGDADGYTF.

The DNA for the CDR3 is TGTGCCAGCAGGCCCGACAGGGGTGGCAATCAGCCCCAGCATTTT. Amino acid sequence: CASRPDRGGNQPQHF. The chain joins TRBV12-3 or TRBV12-4 to TRBJ1-5; 8 bases match TRBD1. The CDR3 has 15 residues. The V segment lost 6 bases and the J segment 2 bases; nucleotides outside the gene matches: 6.

The rearrangement uses TRBV19 and TRBJ2-1; 8 bases are a match to TRBD2. Germline loops: CDR1 LNHDA, CDR2 SQIVND (reference sequence). V dropped 3 bases and J dropped 7; count of bases not matched to a gene: 5. This CDR3 contains 14 residues. CDR3 nucleotide sequence: TGTGCCAGTAGTATGGGTAGCGGGGTTAATGAGCAGTTCTTC. Protein sequence: CASSMGSGVNEQFF.